This TCR beta chain was found in a study of T cell changes during pregnancy in multiple sclerosis. This table comes from immunoSEQ multiplex PCR, and its TCRdb copy is limited to in-frame clones, with some not included. The table has more than 75,000 clones, 85% to 95% seen once. The CDR3 loop spans 9 amino acids. Germline loops: CDR1 GTSNPN, CDR2 SVGIG (reference sequence). Concerning this clone: The junction shows a germline mismatch at one end, possibly a read error.

V gene TRBV30 combines with J gene TRBJ2-1; 8 bases fit TRBD2. The sequencing here drew on peripheral blood, taken in the third trimester of pregnancy. The TCR sequence derives from a female donor with multiple sclerosis, enrolled in a pregnancy study. The CDR3 protein is CAGGGEQFF. The CDR3 DNA reads TGCGCGGGGGGCGGTGAGCAGTTCTTC.